These 7 T cell receptor beta chains originate from one sample sequenced in a study of CD8 T cells in ankylosing spondylitis. Study-wide results and caveats: A TCR beta motif made of eight highly homologous variants seemed typical of ankylosing spondylitis blood.

Which antigens these TCRs recognize remains unknown. TCRdb redid the calling of the 5' RACE reads with MiXCR, one entry per CDR3 protein. The table has hundreds of thousands of distinct CDR3 sequences, 10% to 15% seen once. The sample consisted of blood, either unsorted or a sorted T cell fraction (not recorded which). Source of these receptors: a male donor with ankylosing spondylitis.

The rearrangement links TRBV7-8 to TRBJ2-1; TRBD2 matches at 12 bases. V was pared by 4 bases and J by 5 bases, with 6 bases of the junction left unmatched. The CDR3 is 16 residues long. CDR1 is SGHVS and CDR2 is FQNEAQ in the germline V gene. Here the CDR3 reads CASSSLAGGSDNEQFF. In nucleotides, the CDR3 is TGTGCCAGCAGCTCCCTAGCGGGAGGGTCCGACAATGAGCAGTTCTTC. Full variable domain (missing parts from reference TRBV7-8 and TRBJ2-1): GAGVSQSPRYKVAKRGQDVALRCDPISGHVSLFWYQQALGQGPEFLTYFQNEAQLDKSGLPSDRFFAERPEGSVSTLKIQRTQQEDSAVYLCASSSLAGGSDNEQFFGPGTRLTVL.

This clonotype was seen repeatedly, ten times or more. The chain carries TRBV7-2 and TRBJ1-5; D remains ambiguous. The length of the CDR3 is 15 residues. Germline V gene lookup returns CDR1 SGHTA and CDR2 FQGNSA. Trimming took 1 base from V and 7 from J, leaving 14 bases between them. The CDR3 protein is CASSLGIRAGQPQHF. CDR3 sequence (DNA): TGTGCCAGCAGCTTAGGTATTAGGGCGGGGCAGCCCCAGCATTTT.

This clonotype turned up a few times. The chain combines TRBV7-6 with TRBJ2-7; D ambiguous. Germline assignment: CDR1 SGHVS and CDR2 FNYEAQ. Trimming pared 5 bases from V and 3 bases from J, leaving 14 bases between. The CDR3 sequence is 14 residues long. The CDR3 reads CASSQSHPLYEQYF. In DNA form, the CDR3 reads TGTGCCAGCAGCCAGTCACACCCCCTCTACGAGCAGTACTTC. The full variable domain, with the rest looked up from reference TRBV7-6 and TRBJ2-7, is GAGVSQSPRYKVTKRGQDVALRCDPISGHVSLYWYRQALGQGPEFLTYFNYEAQQDKSGLPNDRFSAERPEGSISTLTIQRTEQRDSAMYRCASSQSHPLYEQYFGPGTRLTVT.

The rearrangement links TRBV10-3 to TRBJ2-6, with TRBD2 as a possible D gene (6 bases). The CDR3 is made up of 13 amino acids. The germline gives CDR1 ENHRY, CDR2 SYGVKD. The CDR3 here is CATSSAGANVLTF. The CDR3 DNA follows: TGTGCGACTAGTTCCGCTGGGGCCAACGTCCTGACTTTC.

This clonotype was detected many times. V and J are TRBV11-2 and TRBJ2-1; D uncertain. Per germline, CDR1 SGHAT and CDR2 FQNNGV. Trimming removed 1 base from V and 10 bases from J, with 11 bases in between. This CDR3 is 13 amino acids long. CDR3 amino acids: CASSLVVSGEQFF. CDR3 DNA sequence: TGTGCCAGCAGCTTAGTTGTCTCCGGAGAGCAGTTCTTC.

The table lists this clonotype with many counts. This chain uses TRBV6-1 with TRBJ1-1, with TRBD1 as a possible D gene (6 bases). Trimming cost V 5 bases and J 7 bases, with 17 bases left between them. The CDR3 consists of 14 residues. CDR1 is MNHNS, CDR2 SASEGT, per germline. CDR3: CASSPGQLAGEAFF. The DNA of the CDR3 is TGTGCCAGCAGTCCCGGACAGTTAGCGGGTGAAGCTTTCTTT.

This clonotype was seen ten or more times. This sequence joins TRBV5-1 and TRBJ1-6, with TRBD1 matching 8 bases. J lost 10 bases, V lost 1 base, and 7 bases had no gene match. The CDR3 is made up of 15 amino acids. Germline CDR1 reads SGHRS; CDR2 reads YFSETQ. The CDR3 is CASSLSAGTGSPLHF. The CDR3 bases are TGCGCCAGCAGCTTGAGTGCAGGGACAGGATCACCCCTCCACTTT.